This section outlines one TCR beta chain sequence together with its context. These data come from a study of T cells in Graves' hyperthyroidism and ophthalmopathy. The CDR3 sequence is 12 residues long. Trimming removed 3 bases from V and 12 bases from J; junction bases left unmatched: 7. CDR1 is SGHTS and CDR2 is YDEGEE in the germline V gene. Amplified TCR beta CDR3 regions came from RNA transcripts. The HTBI primer set was used in a first-round RT-PCR of the TCR CDR3. TCRdb reprocessed the multiplex PCR reads with MiXCR, giving one entry per CDR3 protein. The sample includes about 720,000 distinct CDR3 sequences, around 20% of them seen just once.

What was sequenced was blood. The chain combines TRBV5-8 with TRBJ2-5; 8 bases line up with TRBD1. The receptor's source is a woman aged 50 to 60 with Graves' hyperthyroidism that later progressed to Graves' ophthalmopathy. CDR3 in amino acids: CASSWRRQGKYF. DNA for the CDR3: TGTGCCAGCAGCTGGAGGAGACAGGGGAAGTACTTC.